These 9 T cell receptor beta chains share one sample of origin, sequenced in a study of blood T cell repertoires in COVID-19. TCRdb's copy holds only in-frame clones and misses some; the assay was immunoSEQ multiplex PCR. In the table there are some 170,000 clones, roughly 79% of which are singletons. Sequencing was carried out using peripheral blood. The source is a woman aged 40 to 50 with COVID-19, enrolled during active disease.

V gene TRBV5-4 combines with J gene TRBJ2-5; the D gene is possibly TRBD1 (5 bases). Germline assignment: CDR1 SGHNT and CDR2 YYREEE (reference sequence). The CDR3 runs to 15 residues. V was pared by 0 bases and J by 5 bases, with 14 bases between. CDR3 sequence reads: CASSLEGRVEETQYF. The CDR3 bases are TGTGCCAGCAGCTTGGAGGGCAGGGTGGAGGAGACCCAGTACTTC.

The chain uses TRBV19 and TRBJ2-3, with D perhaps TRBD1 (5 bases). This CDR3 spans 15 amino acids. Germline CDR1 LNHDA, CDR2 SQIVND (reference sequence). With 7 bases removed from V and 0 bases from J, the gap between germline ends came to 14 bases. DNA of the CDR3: TGTGCCAGTACTAGGACACAAAAAAGCACAGATACGCAGTATTTT. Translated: CASTRTQKSTDTQYF.

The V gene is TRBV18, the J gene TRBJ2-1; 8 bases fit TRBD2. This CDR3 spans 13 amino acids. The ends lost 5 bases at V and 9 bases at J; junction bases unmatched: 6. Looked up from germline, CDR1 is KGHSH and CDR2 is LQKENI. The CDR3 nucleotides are TGTGCCAGCTCATCGGGACTAGGAGGTGAGCAGTTCTTC. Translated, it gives CASSSGLGGEQFF.

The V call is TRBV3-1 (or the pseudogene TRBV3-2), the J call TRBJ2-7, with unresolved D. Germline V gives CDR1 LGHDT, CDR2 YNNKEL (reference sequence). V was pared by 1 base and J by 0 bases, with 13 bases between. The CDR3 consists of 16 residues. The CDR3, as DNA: TGTGCCAGCAGCCAAGGGTCGGCGGTGAGCTCCTACGAGCAGTACTTC. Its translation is CASSQGSAVSSYEQYF.

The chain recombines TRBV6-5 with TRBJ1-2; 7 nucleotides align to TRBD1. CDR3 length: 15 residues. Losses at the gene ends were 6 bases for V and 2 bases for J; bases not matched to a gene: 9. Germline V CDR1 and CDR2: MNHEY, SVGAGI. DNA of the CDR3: TGTGCCAGCAGCGTATTAGACAGGGCGAACTATGGCTACACCTTC. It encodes CASSVLDRANYGYTF.

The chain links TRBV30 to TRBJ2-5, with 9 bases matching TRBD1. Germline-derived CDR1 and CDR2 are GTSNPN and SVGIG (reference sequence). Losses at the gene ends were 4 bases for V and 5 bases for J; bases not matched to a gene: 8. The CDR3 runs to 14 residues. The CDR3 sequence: CAWTLGTGSETQYF. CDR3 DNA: TGTGCCTGGACTCTGGGGACAGGGAGTGAGACCCAGTACTTC.

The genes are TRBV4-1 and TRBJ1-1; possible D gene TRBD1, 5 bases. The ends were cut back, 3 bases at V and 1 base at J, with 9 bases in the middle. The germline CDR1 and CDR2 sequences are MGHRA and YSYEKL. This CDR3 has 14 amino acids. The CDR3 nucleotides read TGCGCCAGCAGCCAGTTAGGACAGAACACTGAAGCTTTCTTT. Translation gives CASSQLGQNTEAFF.

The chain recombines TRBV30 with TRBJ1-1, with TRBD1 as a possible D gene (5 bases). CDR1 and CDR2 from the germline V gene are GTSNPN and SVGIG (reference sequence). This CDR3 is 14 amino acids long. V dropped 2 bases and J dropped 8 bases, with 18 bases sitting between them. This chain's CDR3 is CAWSPRVLGGEAFF. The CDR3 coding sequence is TGTGCCTGGAGTCCGAGGGTCCTCGGGGGGGAAGCTTTCTTT.

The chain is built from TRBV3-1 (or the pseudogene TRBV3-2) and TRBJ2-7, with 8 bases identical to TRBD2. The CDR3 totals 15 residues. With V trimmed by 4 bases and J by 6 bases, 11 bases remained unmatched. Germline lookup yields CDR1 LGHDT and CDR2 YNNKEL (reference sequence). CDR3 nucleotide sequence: TGTGCCAGCAGCCCCCTGCAAGCGGGAGTACGCGAGCAGTACTTC. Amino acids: CASSPLQAGVREQYF.